A selection of T cell receptor beta chains follows, all from one sample in a study of vaccination and CD4 T cells after COVID-19. One entry per CDR3 protein, called by TCRdb with MiXCR from the PCR reads. The sample lists fewer than 18,000 distinct CDR3 sequences, roughly 51% occurring once. These receptors are not linked to any known antigen. Sequenced material: CD4+ T cells from blood, cultured in vitro. These receptor sequences come from a human donor who had recovered from COVID-19. CDR3s include the opening cysteine and the closing phenylalanine or tryptophan. D genes are given only for firm matches. Clone size is shown for a subset of rows, as once, few, many or a class of expanded clone.

v_gene: TRBV5-5
d_gene: NA
j_gene: TRBJ1-2
abundance: NA
CDR3nt: TGTGCCAGCAGCTCCCAAGGGTGGGGCTACACCTTC
CDR3aa: CASSSQGWGYTF

v_gene: TRBV6-5
d_gene: NA
j_gene: TRBJ2-5
abundance: NA
CDR3nt: TGTGCCAGCAGTTTGCCAGGGAAAGAGACCCAGTACTTC
CDR3aa: CASSLPGKETQYF

v_gene: TRBV7-9
d_gene: NA
j_gene: TRBJ2-7
abundance: NA
CDR3nt: TGTGCCACCCAAGGTCCCTACGAGCAGTACTTC
CDR3aa: CATQGPYEQYF

v_gene: TRBV6-1
d_gene: NA
j_gene: TRBJ2-7
abundance: few
CDR3nt: TGTGCCAGCACCCGACTAGGGACCGCCTACGAGCAGTACTTC
CDR3aa: CASTRLGTAYEQYF

v_gene: TRBV7-9
d_gene: NA
j_gene: TRBJ1-4
abundance: NA
CDR3nt: TGTGCCAGCAGCCTTACAGGAACTAATGAAAAACTGTTTTTT
CDR3aa: CASSLTGTNEKLFF

v_gene: TRBV5-4
d_gene: TRBD1
j_gene: TRBJ1-1
abundance: NA
CDR3nt: TGTGCCAGCGGCTACAGGGGACGCATGAACACTGAAGCTTTCTTT
CDR3aa: CASGYRGRMNTEAFF

v_gene: TRBV3-1
d_gene: NA
j_gene: TRBJ2-7
abundance: NA
CDR3nt: TGTGCCAGCAATCACGCGGGCTACGAGCAGTACTTC
CDR3aa: CASNHAGYEQYF

v_gene: TRBV7-9
d_gene: NA
j_gene: TRBJ1-1
abundance: NA
CDR3nt: TGTGCCAGCAGTTTTGGTGCTAGTACTTTCTTT
CDR3aa: CASSFGASTFF

v_gene: TRBV3-1
d_gene: NA
j_gene: TRBJ1-4
abundance: NA
CDR3nt: TGTGCCAGCAGCCAAGAGGGGGCAAGCGATATGGAAAAACTGTTTTTT
CDR3aa: CASSQEGASDMEKLFF

v_gene: TRBV7-3
d_gene: TRBD2
j_gene: TRBJ2-2
abundance: NA
CDR3nt: TGTGCCAGCAGCCCAGCGGATAGCGGGAGTTGGACCGGGGAGCTGTTTTTT
CDR3aa: CASSPADSGSWTGELFF

v_gene: TRBV21-1
d_gene: NA
j_gene: TRBJ2-3
abundance: few
CDR3nt: TGTGCCAGCAGCAATGGAGGGCTCTGGGGAGATACGCAGTATTTT
CDR3aa: CASSNGGLWGDTQYF

v_gene: TRBV10-3
d_gene: NA
j_gene: TRBJ1-1
abundance: NA
CDR3nt: TGTGCCATCAGTGAGTCGGGACCGAGTGGGGGCCGGACTGAAGCTTTCTTT
CDR3aa: CAISESGPSGGRTEAFF

v_gene: TRBV7-9
d_gene: NA
j_gene: TRBJ1-2
abundance: few
CDR3nt: TGTGCCAGCAGCCCGTTTAGGGGGGCCCCACTCTATGGCTACACCTTC
CDR3aa: CASSPFRGAPLYGYTF

v_gene: TRBV6-1
d_gene: NA
j_gene: TRBJ1-1
abundance: NA
CDR3nt: TGTGCCAGCAGTAGGGATGGGGGGATGAACACTGAAGCTTTCTTT
CDR3aa: CASSRDGGMNTEAFF

v_gene: TRBV7-9
d_gene: NA
j_gene: TRBJ2-4
abundance: NA
CDR3nt: TGTGCCAGCAGCACTCGGACCGTTACCAAAAACATTCAGTACTTC
CDR3aa: CASSTRTVTKNIQYF

v_gene: TRBV11-3
d_gene: TRBD2
j_gene: TRBJ2-3
abundance: NA
CDR3nt: TGTGCCAGCAGCCCTCGAGCGGGGGGGGGGACAGATACGCAGTATTTT
CDR3aa: CASSPRAGGGTDTQYF

v_gene: TRBV6-1
d_gene: NA
j_gene: TRBJ1-6
abundance: few
CDR3nt: TGTGCCAGCAGCCGACGGGGCCTTAATAATTCACCCCTCCACTTT
CDR3aa: CASSRRGLNNSPLHF

v_gene: TRBV7-8
d_gene: NA
j_gene: TRBJ1-1
abundance: few
CDR3nt: TGTGCCAGCAGCTTAGAGTTGGGGGGGAGGACTGAAGCTTTCTTT
CDR3aa: CASSLELGGRTEAFF

v_gene: TRBV6-1
d_gene: NA
j_gene: TRBJ1-3
abundance: few
CDR3nt: TGTGCCGCCCGGGCGGGTGGTGGAAACACCATATATTTT
CDR3aa: CAARAGGGNTIYF

v_gene: TRBV15
d_gene: NA
j_gene: TRBJ2-5
abundance: few
CDR3nt: TGTGCCACCAGCCGCGGACAGAACTCCCAAGAGACCCAGTACTTC
CDR3aa: CATSRGQNSQETQYF

v_gene: TRBV19
d_gene: TRBD1
j_gene: TRBJ2-4
abundance: NA
CDR3nt: TGTGCCAGTAGTAACCCACTTCAGGGGGTCGGAGCCAAAAACATTCAGTACTTC
CDR3aa: CASSNPLQGVGAKNIQYF

v_gene: TRBV6-2/TRBV6-3
d_gene: NA
j_gene: TRBJ2-2
abundance: NA
CDR3nt: TGTGCCAGCAAGGCACAGTTCACCGGGGAGCTGTTTTTT
CDR3aa: CASKAQFTGELFF

v_gene: TRBV19
d_gene: TRBD1
j_gene: TRBJ2-7
abundance: once
CDR3nt: TGTGCCAGTAGTTCGGGGACAGGGGGATACGAGCAGTACTTC
CDR3aa: CASSSGTGGYEQYF

v_gene: TRBV20-1
d_gene: NA
j_gene: TRBJ2-4
abundance: NA
CDR3nt: TGCAGTGCTAGAGACCTGCCCCCAGCCAAAAACATTCAGTACTTC
CDR3aa: CSARDLPPAKNIQYF

v_gene: TRBV5-6
d_gene: NA
j_gene: TRBJ1-2
abundance: NA
CDR3nt: TGTGCCAGCAGCTTGAGGCAGGTTGGCTACACCTTC
CDR3aa: CASSLRQVGYTF

v_gene: TRBV24-1
d_gene: NA
j_gene: TRBJ2-1
abundance: few
CDR3nt: TGTGCCACCAGTGATTCCGGCCTAAACAATGAGCAGTTCTTC
CDR3aa: CATSDSGLNNEQFF

v_gene: TRBV19
d_gene: TRBD1
j_gene: TRBJ2-4
abundance: NA
CDR3nt: TGTGCCAGTACCGGGACAGGGGCGGTGGACAAAAACATTCAGTACTTC
CDR3aa: CASTGTGAVDKNIQYF

v_gene: TRBV2
d_gene: TRBD1
j_gene: TRBJ1-4
abundance: NA
CDR3nt: TGTGCCAGCAGAGTTGGAGGGGGCGAATCGTTAAGAGAAAAACTGTTTTTT
CDR3aa: CASRVGGGESLREKLFF

v_gene: TRBV20-1
d_gene: TRBD1
j_gene: TRBJ2-3
abundance: NA
CDR3nt: TGCAGTGCCGGGGGACAGGAAACAGATACGCAGTATTTT
CDR3aa: CSAGGQETDTQYF

v_gene: TRBV10-1
d_gene: NA
j_gene: TRBJ1-2
abundance: NA
CDR3nt: TGCGCCAGCCCCGGGGCCTTTAACTATGGCTACACCTTC
CDR3aa: CASPGAFNYGYTF

v_gene: TRBV11-2
d_gene: NA
j_gene: TRBJ2-4
abundance: once
CDR3nt: TGTGCCAGCAGCTTATACAGACTAGCCAAAAACATTCAGTACTTC
CDR3aa: CASSLYRLAKNIQYF